The rows below give T cell receptor beta chains drawn from one sample of a study of shared clonotypes between healthy human individuals. TCRdb's copy holds only in-frame clones and misses some; the assay was immunoSEQ multiplex PCR. The sample shows 450,000 to 500,000 clones, around 80% of them seen only once. Sample: PBMCs. The receptors originated from a woman between 35 and 50 years old in good health. Some clones in this sample may be carry-over from other donors' samples. CDR3s include the opening cysteine and the closing phenylalanine or tryptophan. A D gene is named only where the DNA matches it firmly. Clone size is given for some rows only: seen once, a few or many times, or a class if the clone is expanded.

size	length	V	D	J	CDR3	DNA
NA	15	TRBV6-5	TRBD1	TRBJ2-7	CASSTQQGMSYEQYF	TGTGCCAGCAGTACGCAACAGGGGATGTCCTACGAGCAGTACTTC
NA	14	TRBV18	NA	TRBJ1-1	CASSPGRVGTEAFF	TGTGCCAGCTCACCAGGAAGGGTAGGCACTGAAGCTTTCTTT
NA	12	TRBV27	NA	TRBJ2-3	CASSWGGDTQYF	TGTGCCAGCAGTTGGGGTGGAGATACGCAGTATTTT
many	14	TRBV2	NA	TRBJ2-3	CASLGAPSTDTQYF	TGTGCCAGCCTAGGGGCTCCGAGCACAGATACGCAGTATTTT
NA	16	TRBV10-3	TRBD1	TRBJ1-1	CAIRLQGALSNTEAFF	TGTGCCATCAGGTTACAGGGGGCCCTCTCGAACACTGAAGCTTTCTTT
few	12	TRBV18	TRBD2	TRBJ2-1	CASSPGAGYLFF	TGTGCCAGCTCACCAGGAGCGGGATACTTGTTCTTC
NA	15	TRBV10-2	TRBD1	TRBJ2-1	CASCRGQASYNEQFF	TGCGCCAGCTGTCGGGGACAGGCCTCCTACAATGAGCAGTTCTTC
NA	11	TRBV27	NA	TRBJ2-1	CASSSWDEQFF	TGTGCCAGCAGTTCGTGGGATGAGCAGTTCTTC
NA	16	TRBV11-1	TRBD2	TRBJ2-7	CASSLTLSGRAYEQYF	TGTGCCAGCAGCTTAACCCTTAGCGGGAGGGCCTACGAGCAGTACTTC
NA	18	TRBV28	NA	TRBJ1-2	CASSSTPLGQSRGGGYTF	TGTGCCAGCAGCTCTACTCCTCTAGGACAATCACGCGGAGGGGGCTACACCTTC
NA	14	TRBV7-6	NA	TRBJ2-3	CASSLRTATDTQYF	TGTGCCAGCAGCTTAAGGACGGCCACAGATACGCAGTATTTT
NA	15	TRBV4-2	NA	TRBJ1-3	CASSQGITGGNTIYF	TGTGCCAGCAGCCAAGGGATCACAGGTGGAAACACCATATATTTT
NA	16	TRBV7-2	TRBD2	TRBJ2-7	CASSHRLAGGSYEQYF	TGTGCCAGCAGTCATCGACTAGCGGGAGGGTCCTACGAGCAGTACTTC
NA	15	TRBV5-1	TRBD2	TRBJ2-5	CASSRTSGSEETQYF	TGCGCCAGCAGCCGGACTAGCGGGAGTGAAGAGACCCAGTACTTC
NA	16	TRBV14	NA	TRBJ2-1	CASSQAPSNRYNEQFF	TGTGCCAGCAGCCAAGCCCCTTCGAACCGTTACAATGAGCAGTTCTTC
NA	16	TRBV9	TRBD1	TRBJ1-2	CASSANQDRGGYGYTF	TGTGCCAGCAGCGCCAATCAAGACAGGGGGGGCTATGGCTACACCTTC
NA	18	TRBV7-2	TRBD2	TRBJ2-7	CASSLLRSASGSSYEQYF	TGTGCCAGCAGCCTACTGCGCTCTGCTAGCGGGAGCTCCTACGAGCAGTACTTC
NA	15	TRBV7-2	TRBD1	TRBJ2-7	CASSPRAGGTYEQYF	TGTGCCAGCAGCCCCCGGGCAGGGGGAACCTACGAGCAGTACTTC
NA	16	TRBV7-9	NA	TRBJ1-6	CASSLDRSRGNSPLHF	TGTGCCAGCAGCTTAGACCGGTCCCGCGGTAATTCACCCCTCCACTTT
NA	19	TRBV21-1	NA	TRBJ1-1	CASSKYRNGGQGANTEAFF	TGTGCCAGCAGCAAATACCGGAACGGGGGACAGGGGGCGAACACTGAAGCTTTCTTT
once	14	TRBV7-8	TRBD1	TRBJ1-6	CASSLGQGRSPLHF	TGTGCCAGCAGCCTGGGACAGGGACGTTCACCCCTCCACTTT
NA	16	TRBV7-2	NA	TRBJ2-5	CASNTAWSTYQETQYF	TGTGCCAGCAACACAGCGTGGTCCACATATCAAGAGACCCAGTACTTC
NA	16	TRBV19	TRBD2	TRBJ2-3	CASSTPQRGPTDTQYF	TGTGCCAGTAGTACCCCCCAGCGGGGCCCCACAGATACGCAGTATTTT
few	14	TRBV30	NA	TRBJ1-4	CAWNDRIPAEKLFF	TGTGCCTGGAACGACAGGATCCCCGCCGAAAAACTGTTTTTT
once	12	TRBV6-5	NA	TRBJ1-2	CASRTTNYGYTF	TGTGCCAGCCGTACCACTAACTATGGCTACACCTTC
NA	12	TRBV30	NA	TRBJ2-3	CAWSVTLDTQYF	TGTGCCTGGAGTGTAACGTTGGATACGCAGTATTTT